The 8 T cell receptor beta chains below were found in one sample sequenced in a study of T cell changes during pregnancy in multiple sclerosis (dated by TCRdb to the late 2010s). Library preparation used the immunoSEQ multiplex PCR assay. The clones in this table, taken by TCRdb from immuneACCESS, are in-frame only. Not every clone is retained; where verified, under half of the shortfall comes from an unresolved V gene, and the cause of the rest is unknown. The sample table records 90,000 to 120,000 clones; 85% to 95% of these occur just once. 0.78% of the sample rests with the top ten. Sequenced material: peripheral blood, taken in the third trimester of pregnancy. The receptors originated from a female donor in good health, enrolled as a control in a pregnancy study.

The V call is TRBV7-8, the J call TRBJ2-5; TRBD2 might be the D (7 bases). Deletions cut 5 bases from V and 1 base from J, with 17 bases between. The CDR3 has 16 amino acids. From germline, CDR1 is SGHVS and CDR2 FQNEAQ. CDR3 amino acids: CASSGRAGAFQETQYF. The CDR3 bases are TGTGCCAGCAGCGGGCGGGCGGGGGCCTTCCAAGAGACCCAGTACTTC.

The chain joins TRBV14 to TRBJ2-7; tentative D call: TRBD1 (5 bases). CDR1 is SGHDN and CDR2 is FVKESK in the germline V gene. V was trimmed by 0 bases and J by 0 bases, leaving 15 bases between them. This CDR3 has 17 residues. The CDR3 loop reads CASSQDLSPGYSYEQYF. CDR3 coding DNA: TGTGCCAGCAGCCAAGATCTCAGCCCAGGGTACTCCTACGAGCAGTACTTC. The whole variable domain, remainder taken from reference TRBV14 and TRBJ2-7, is EAGVTQFPSHSVIEKGQTVTLRCDPISGHDNLYWYRRVMGKEIKFLLHFVKESKQDESGMPNNRFLAERTGGTYSTLKVQPAELEDSGVYFCASSQDLSPGYSYEQYFGPGTRLTVT.

CDR3 loop: CASSLGGEGEAFF. As DNA, the CDR3 is TGTGCCAGCAGTTTAGGGGGGGAAGGTGAAGCTTTCTTT. The rearrangement links TRBV27 to TRBJ1-1, with D perhaps matching TRBD1 (5 bases). This CDR3 is built from 13 residues. Trimming shortened V by 2 bases and J by 7 bases, and 11 bases separated the two germline ends. The germline CDR1 and CDR2 sequences are MNHEY and SMNVEV (reference sequence).

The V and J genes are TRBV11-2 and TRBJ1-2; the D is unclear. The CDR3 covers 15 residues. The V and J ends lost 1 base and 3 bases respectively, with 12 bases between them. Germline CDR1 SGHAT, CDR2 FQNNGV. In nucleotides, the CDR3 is TGTGCCAGCAGCTTAGTACCATTCCTAGACTATGGCTACACCTTC. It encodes CASSLVPFLDYGYTF.

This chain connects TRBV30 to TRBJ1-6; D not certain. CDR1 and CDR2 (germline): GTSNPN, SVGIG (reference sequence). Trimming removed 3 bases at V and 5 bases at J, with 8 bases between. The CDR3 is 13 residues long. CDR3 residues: CAWRPSNNSPLHF. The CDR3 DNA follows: TGTGCCTGGAGGCCGAGTAATAATTCACCCCTCCACTTT. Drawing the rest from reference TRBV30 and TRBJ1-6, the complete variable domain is SQTIHQWPATLVQPVGSPLSLECTVEGTSNPNLYWYRQAAGRGLQLLFYSVGIGQISSEVPQNLSASRPQDRQFILSSKKLLLSDSGFYLCAWRPSNNSPLHFGNGTRLTVT.

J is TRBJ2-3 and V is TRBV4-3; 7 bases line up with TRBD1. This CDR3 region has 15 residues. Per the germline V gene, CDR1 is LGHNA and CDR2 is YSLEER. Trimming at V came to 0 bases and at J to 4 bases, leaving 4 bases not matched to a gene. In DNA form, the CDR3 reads TGCGCCAGCAGCCAAGATCAGCAGGGGGCAGATACGCAGTATTTT. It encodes CASSQDQQGADTQYF.

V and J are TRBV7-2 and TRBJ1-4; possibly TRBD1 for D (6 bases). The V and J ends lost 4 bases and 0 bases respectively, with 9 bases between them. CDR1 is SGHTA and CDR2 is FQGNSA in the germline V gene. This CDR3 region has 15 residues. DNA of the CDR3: TGTGCCAGCAGCTCACAGGGCCCAACTAATGAAAAACTGTTTTTT. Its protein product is CASSSQGPTNEKLFF.

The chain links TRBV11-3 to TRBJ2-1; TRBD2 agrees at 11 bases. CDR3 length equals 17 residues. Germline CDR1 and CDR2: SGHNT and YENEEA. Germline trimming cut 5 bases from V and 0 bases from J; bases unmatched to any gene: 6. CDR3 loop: CASSELAGGSSYNEQFF. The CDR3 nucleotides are TGTGCCAGCAGCGAGCTAGCGGGGGGCAGCTCCTACAATGAGCAGTTCTTC. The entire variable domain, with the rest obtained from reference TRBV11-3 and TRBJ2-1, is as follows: EAGVVQSPRYKIIEKKQPVAFWCNPISGHNTLYWYLQNLGQGPELLIRYENEEAVDDSQLPKDRFSAERLKGVDSTLKIQPAELGDSAVYLCASSELAGGSSYNEQFFGPGTRLTVL.